Described below is a single T cell receptor beta chain sequence and its context. Antigen unknown. Disease duration was under 3 months in the ophthalmopathy patients, who also had a Clinical Activity Score of at least 3 and a NOSPECS grade of at least 4. Orbital computed tomography, thyroid ultrasound, serum thyroxine and TRAb, and clinical symptoms together informed the diagnoses. The data originate from a study of T cells in Graves' hyperthyroidism and ophthalmopathy. Study conclusions and caveats: Expanded thyroid clonotypes (above 0.001) were mostly also found in blood.

Amplified TCR beta CDR3 regions derived from RNA transcripts. Carried out on the TCR CDR3, a first-round RT-PCR used the HTBI primer set. One entry per CDR3 protein results from TCRdb running MiXCR on the multiplex PCR reads. The data show roughly 640,000 distinct CDR3 sequences, 16% seen once. The V and J ends lost 3 bases and 2 bases respectively, with 15 bases between them. CDR3 size: 16 residues. Germline CDR1 and CDR2: KGHDR and SFDVKD. V and J are TRBV24-1 and TRBJ1-2, with D tentatively TRBD1 (5 bases). The source material was blood. The sequence was obtained from a woman aged 40 to 55 with Graves' ophthalmopathy. The CDR3 sequence: CATSDGRDARNYGYTF. The CDR3 nucleotides read TGTGCCACCAGTGATGGGAGGGACGCTAGAAACTATGGCTACACCTTC.